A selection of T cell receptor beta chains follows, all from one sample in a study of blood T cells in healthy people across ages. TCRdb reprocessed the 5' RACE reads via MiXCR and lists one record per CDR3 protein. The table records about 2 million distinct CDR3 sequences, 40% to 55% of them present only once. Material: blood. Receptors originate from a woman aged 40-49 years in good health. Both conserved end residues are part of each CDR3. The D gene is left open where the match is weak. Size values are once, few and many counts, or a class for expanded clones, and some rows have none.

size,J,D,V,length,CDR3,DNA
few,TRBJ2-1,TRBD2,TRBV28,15,CASSPTSVSYNEQFF,TGTGCCAGCAGTCCAACTAGCGTCTCCTACAATGAGCAGTTCTTC
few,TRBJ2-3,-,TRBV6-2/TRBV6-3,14,CASSYSAVADTQYF,TGTGCCAGCAGTTACTCGGCTGTCGCAGATACGCAGTATTTT
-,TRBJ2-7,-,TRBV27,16,CASSLSGTPGTYEQYF,TGTGCCAGCAGTTTATCCGGGACGCCAGGCACCTACGAGCAGTACTTC
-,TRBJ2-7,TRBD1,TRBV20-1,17,CSARDRDSGINSYEQYF,TGCAGTGCTAGAGACCGGGACAGCGGTATTAATTCCTACGAGCAGTACTTC
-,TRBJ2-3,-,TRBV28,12,CASTSGANTQYF,TGTGCCAGCACCTCAGGCGCGAATACGCAGTATTTT
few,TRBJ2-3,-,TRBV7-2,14,CASSPYWSTDTQYF,TGTGCCAGCAGCCCCTACTGGAGCACAGATACGCAGTATTTT
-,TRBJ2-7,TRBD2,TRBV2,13,CASSASGTCEQYF,TGTGCCAGCAGTGCTAGCGGGACCTGCGAGCAGTACTTC
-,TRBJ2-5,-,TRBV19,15,CASSIGNTDQETQYF,TGTGCCAGTAGTATAGGGAATACAGACCAAGAGACCCAGTACTTC
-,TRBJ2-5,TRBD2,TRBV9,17,CASSVDERGGVKETQYF,TGTGCCAGCAGCGTAGATGAGCGGGGGGGCGTGAAAGAGACCCAGTACTTC
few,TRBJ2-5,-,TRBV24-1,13,CATSDKGQETQYF,TGTGCCACCAGTGACAAGGGCCAAGAGACCCAGTACTTC
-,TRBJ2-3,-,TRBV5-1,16,CASSLVPGTSTDTQYF,TGCGCCAGCAGCTTGGTTCCAGGTACTAGCACAGATACGCAGTATTTT
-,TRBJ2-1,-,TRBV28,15,CASSLHAAPRNEQFF,TGTGCCAGCAGTTTACATGCAGCCCCGCGCAATGAGCAGTTCTTC
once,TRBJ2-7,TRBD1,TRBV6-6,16,CASSYPRQGLLNEQYF,TGTGCCAGCAGTTACCCCAGACAGGGCCTTCTCAACGAGCAGTACTTC
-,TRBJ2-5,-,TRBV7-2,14,CASSLAGMGGTQYF,TGTGCCAGCAGCTTAGCGGGCATGGGGGGGACCCAGTACTTC
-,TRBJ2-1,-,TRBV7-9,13,CASSLVVEDEQFF,TGTGCCAGCAGCTTAGTTGTGGAGGATGAGCAGTTCTTC
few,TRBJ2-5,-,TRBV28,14,CASSRGDYQETQYF,TGTGCCAGCAGCCGAGGGGACTACCAAGAGACCCAGTACTTC
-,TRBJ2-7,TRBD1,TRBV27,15,CASTPRQGTTYEQYF,TGTGCCAGCACCCCTAGACAGGGTACAACCTACGAGCAGTACTTC
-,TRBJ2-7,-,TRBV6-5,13,CASRPGYAYEQYF,TGTGCCAGCAGGCCAGGGTACGCCTACGAGCAGTACTTC
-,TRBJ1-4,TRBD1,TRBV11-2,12,CASSGTGGKLFF,TGTGCCAGCAGCGGGACAGGGGGAAAACTGTTTTTT
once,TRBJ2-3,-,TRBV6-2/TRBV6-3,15,CASRGPQGHLDTQYF,TGTGCCAGCAGGGGACCTCAGGGGCATTTAGATACGCAGTATTTT
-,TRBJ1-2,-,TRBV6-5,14,CASRELTVNYGYTF,TGTGCCAGCAGGGAACTTACAGTCAACTATGGCTACACCTTC
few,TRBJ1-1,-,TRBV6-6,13,CASSLDSQTEAFF,TGTGCCAGCAGTCTCGACAGCCAGACTGAAGCTTTCTTT
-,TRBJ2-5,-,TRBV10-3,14,CATATESVQETQYF,TGTGCCACCGCGACCGAAAGTGTCCAAGAGACCCAGTACTTC
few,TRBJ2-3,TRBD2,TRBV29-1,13,CSGQRGGTDTQYF,TGCAGCGGCCAGCGGGGGGGCACAGATACGCAGTATTTT
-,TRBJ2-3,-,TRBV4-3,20,CASSQDGGWGAVGSTDTQYF,TGCGCCAGCAGCCAAGATGGGGGTTGGGGAGCGGTTGGAAGCACAGATACGCAGTATTTT
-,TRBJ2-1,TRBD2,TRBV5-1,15,CASSTGLAGGDEQFF,TGCGCCAGCAGCACGGGACTAGCGGGGGGAGATGAGCAGTTCTTC
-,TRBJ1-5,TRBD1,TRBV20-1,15,CSVSRGPDSNQPQHF,TGCAGTGTGAGCAGGGGGCCGGATAGCAATCAGCCCCAGCATTTT
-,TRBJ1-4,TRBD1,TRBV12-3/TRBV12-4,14,CASRSGTGPEKLFF,TGTGCCAGCAGGAGCGGGACAGGGCCTGAAAAACTGTTTTTT
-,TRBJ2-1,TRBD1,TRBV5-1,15,CASSLGQGSGNEQFF,TGCGCCAGCAGCCTGGGACAGGGATCGGGCAATGAGCAGTTCTTC
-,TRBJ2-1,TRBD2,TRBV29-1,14,CSAPLPSGNNEQFF,TGCAGCGCCCCACTGCCTAGCGGGAACAATGAGCAGTTCTTC
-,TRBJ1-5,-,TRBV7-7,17,CASSLQQGGLGNQPQHF,TGTGCTAGCAGCTTACAACAGGGAGGTCTCGGCAATCAGCCCCAGCATTTT
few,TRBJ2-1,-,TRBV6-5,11,CASSYSRNLFF,TGTGCCAGCAGTTACTCGCGGAATCTGTTCTTC
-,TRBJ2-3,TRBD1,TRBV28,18,CASSLVEAGKNRGDTQYF,TGTGCCAGCAGTTTGGTAGAGGCGGGTAAGAACAGGGGAGATACGCAGTATTTT
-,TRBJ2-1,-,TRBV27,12,CASRRKSDLEFF,TGTGCCAGCAGGAGGAAAAGTGACCTGGAGTTCTTC
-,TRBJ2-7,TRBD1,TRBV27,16,CASSLMGTEIPYEQYF,TGTGCCAGCAGTTTAATGGGGACAGAGATCCCCTACGAGCAGTACTTC
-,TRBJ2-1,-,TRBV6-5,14,CASSYERPGNEQFF,TGTGCCAGCAGTTACGAAAGGCCTGGGAATGAGCAGTTCTTC
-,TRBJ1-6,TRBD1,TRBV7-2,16,CASTPGTGIYNSPLHF,TGTGCCAGCACCCCCGGGACAGGGATCTATAATTCACCCCTCCACTTT
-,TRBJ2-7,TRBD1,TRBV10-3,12,CAISTGAYEQYF,TGTGCCATCAGCACAGGGGCCTACGAGCAGTACTTC
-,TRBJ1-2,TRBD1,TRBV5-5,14,CASSIGTGVGGYTF,TGTGCCAGCAGCATTGGGACAGGGGTCGGTGGCTACACCTTC
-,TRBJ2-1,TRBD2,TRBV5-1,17,CASSLFGGGAPYNEQFF,TGCGCCAGCAGCTTGTTTGGCGGGGGTGCGCCCTACAATGAGCAGTTCTTC
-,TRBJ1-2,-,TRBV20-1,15,CSARDHRESPNGYTF,TGCAGTGCTAGAGATCACCGGGAATCCCCCAATGGCTACACCTTC
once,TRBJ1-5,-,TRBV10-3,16,CAISESGRGGHQPQHF,TGTGCCATCAGTGAGTCAGGGAGGGGTGGGCATCAGCCCCAGCATTTT
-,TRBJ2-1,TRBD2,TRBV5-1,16,CASSANGGAAVYEQFF,TGCGCCAGCAGCGCGAACGGGGGGGCCGCTGTCTATGAGCAGTTCTTC
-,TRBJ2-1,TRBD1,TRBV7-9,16,CASSRQGTGDLNEQFF,TGTGCCAGCAGCCGGCAGGGGACAGGGGACCTCAATGAGCAGTTCTTC
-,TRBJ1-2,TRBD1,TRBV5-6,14,CASSSFGQDYGYTF,TGTGCCAGCAGCTCGTTCGGACAGGACTATGGCTACACCTTC
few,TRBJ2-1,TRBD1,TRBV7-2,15,CASSPDRSTYNEQFF,TGTGCCAGCAGCCCGGACAGGAGTACCTACAATGAGCAGTTCTTC